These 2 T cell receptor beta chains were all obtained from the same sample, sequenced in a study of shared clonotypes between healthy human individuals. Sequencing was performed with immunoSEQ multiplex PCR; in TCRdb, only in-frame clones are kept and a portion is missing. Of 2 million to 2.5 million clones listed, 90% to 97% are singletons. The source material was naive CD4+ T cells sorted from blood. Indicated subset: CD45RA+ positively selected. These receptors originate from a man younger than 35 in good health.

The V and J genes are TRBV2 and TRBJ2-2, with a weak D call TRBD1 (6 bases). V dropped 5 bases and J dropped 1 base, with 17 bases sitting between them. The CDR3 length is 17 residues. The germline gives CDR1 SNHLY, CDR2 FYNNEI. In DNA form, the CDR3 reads TGTGCCAGCAGTCCCTCGGGAAGGGGGATGAACACCGGGGAGCTGTTTTTT. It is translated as CASSPSGRGMNTGELFF.

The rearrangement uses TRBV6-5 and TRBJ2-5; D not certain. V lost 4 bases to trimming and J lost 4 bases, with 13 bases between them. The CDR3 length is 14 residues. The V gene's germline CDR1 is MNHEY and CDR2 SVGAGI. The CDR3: CASSSPPIIETQYF. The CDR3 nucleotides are TGTGCCAGCAGTTCACCCCCAATAATAGAGACCCAGTACTTC.